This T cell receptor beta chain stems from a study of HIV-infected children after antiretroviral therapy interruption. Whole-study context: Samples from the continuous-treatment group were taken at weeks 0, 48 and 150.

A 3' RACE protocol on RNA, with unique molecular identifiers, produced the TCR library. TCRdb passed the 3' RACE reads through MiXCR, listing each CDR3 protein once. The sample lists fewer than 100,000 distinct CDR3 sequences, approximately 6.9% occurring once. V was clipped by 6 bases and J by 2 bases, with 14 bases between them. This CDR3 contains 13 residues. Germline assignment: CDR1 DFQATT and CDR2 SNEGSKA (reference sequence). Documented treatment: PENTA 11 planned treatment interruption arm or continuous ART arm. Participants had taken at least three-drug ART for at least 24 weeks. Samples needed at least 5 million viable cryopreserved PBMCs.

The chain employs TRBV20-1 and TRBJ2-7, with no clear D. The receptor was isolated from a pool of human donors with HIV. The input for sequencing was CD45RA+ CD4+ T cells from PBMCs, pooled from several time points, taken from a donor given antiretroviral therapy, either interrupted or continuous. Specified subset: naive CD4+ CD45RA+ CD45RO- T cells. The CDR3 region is CSAEPTETYEQYF. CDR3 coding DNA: TGCAGTGCGGAACCGACTGAGACCTACGAGCAGTACTTC.